These T cell receptor beta chains were read from a single sample in a study of identical twins. TCRdb reanalysed the 5' RACE reads using MiXCR and keeps one entry per CDR3 protein. This table has some 600,000 distinct CDR3 sequences, under 8.5% appearing once. The sample also formed part of further work on yellow fever vaccine responses in identical twins.

Specimen: PBMCs. The receptors derive from a young woman in good health. Each CDR3 is given with its conserved first and last residue.

v_call: TRBV4-1; j_call: TRBJ1-1; cdr3_aa: CASSQKATVNTEAFF
v_call: TRBV12-3/TRBV12-4; j_call: TRBJ2-3; cdr3_aa: CASSSPIGDTQYF
v_call: TRBV3-1; j_call: TRBJ1-6; cdr3_aa: CASSQGRLDLASPLHF
v_call: TRBV28; j_call: TRBJ1-2; cdr3_aa: CASSLSPDPTYGYTF
v_call: TRBV20-1; j_call: TRBJ2-5; cdr3_aa: CSARVLGPGEETQYF
v_call: TRBV5-1; j_call: TRBJ1-1; cdr3_aa: CASSSLMTGTRNTEAFF
v_call: TRBV20-1; j_call: TRBJ2-1; cdr3_aa: CSAPAPRFLGLYEQFF
v_call: TRBV5-1; j_call: TRBJ2-2; cdr3_aa: CASSLGQVSTGELFF
v_call: TRBV7-9; j_call: TRBJ1-6; cdr3_aa: CASSAGTGQYSPLHF
v_call: TRBV29-1; j_call: TRBJ2-1; cdr3_aa: CSVTTGVNEQFF
v_call: TRBV29-1; j_call: TRBJ2-5; cdr3_aa: CSVDGPGETQYF
v_call: TRBV12-3/TRBV12-4; j_call: TRBJ1-4; cdr3_aa: CASASSEDQKKLFF
v_call: TRBV12-3/TRBV12-4; j_call: TRBJ1-1; cdr3_aa: CASTPVDRGYNTEAFF
v_call: TRBV10-3; j_call: TRBJ1-1; cdr3_aa: CAISESRDHGAFF
v_call: TRBV11-2; j_call: TRBJ1-2; cdr3_aa: CASSLEGQGWDYGYTF
v_call: TRBV29-1; j_call: TRBJ2-5; cdr3_aa: CSAAGTDLETQYF
v_call: TRBV6-1; j_call: TRBJ2-5; cdr3_aa: CASSDLAGEGQETQYF
v_call: TRBV20-1; j_call: TRBJ1-4; cdr3_aa: CSARDRGALSEKLFF
v_call: TRBV29-1; j_call: TRBJ2-3; cdr3_aa: CSVEAGLFTDTQYF
v_call: TRBV20-1; j_call: TRBJ2-7; cdr3_aa: CSASPDRGVHEQYF
v_call: TRBV5-1; j_call: TRBJ2-3; cdr3_aa: CASSPWDSSTDTQYF
v_call: TRBV7-6; j_call: TRBJ2-5; cdr3_aa: CASSFGTGAYQETQYF
v_call: TRBV5-1; j_call: TRBJ2-6; cdr3_aa: CASTGTSGANVLTF
v_call: TRBV2; j_call: TRBJ2-4; cdr3_aa: CASSVEGDIQYF
v_call: TRBV5-1; j_call: TRBJ1-1; cdr3_aa: CASSDSPGRLKNTEAFF
v_call: TRBV12-3/TRBV12-4; j_call: TRBJ2-5; cdr3_aa: CASSTQRGGEETQYF
v_call: TRBV20-1; j_call: TRBJ2-7; cdr3_aa: CSAPGVTSAEQYF
v_call: TRBV10-3; j_call: TRBJ2-5; cdr3_aa: CAISESDRKQETQYF